This T cell receptor (beta chain) was sequenced in a study of CD8 T cells in Susac syndrome. Study-level points and caveats: The authors acknowledged that the study's TCR sequencing and HLA analysis involved relatively few individuals.

As for this clonotype: What it binds is not known.

It was with random hexamers that about 0.45 to 1 ug RNA was reverse transcribed. TCRdb analysed the immunoSEQ multiplex PCR reads with MiXCR anew, one entry per CDR3 protein. The sample has fewer than 140,000 distinct CDR3 sequences, approximately 95% seen once. Trimming took 7 bases from V and 5 from J, leaving 8 bases between them. From germline, CDR1 is SNHLY and CDR2 FYNNEI. The CDR3 sequence is 11 residues long. The clonotype originates from a human donor with Susac syndrome. What was sequenced was CD8+ T cells from PBMCs. V is TRBV2 and J is TRBJ2-5; D tentatively fits TRBD1 or TRBD2 (5 bases each). The CDR3 nucleotides are TGTGCCAGCACTGAGGGGGAGACCCAGTACTTC. It specifies CASTEGETQYF.